The TCR beta chain under discussion was sequenced for a study of blood T cell repertoires in COVID-19. As for the study in general: Samples taken during acute and convalescent COVID-19 were collected in the United States, Italy and Spain.

Between the trimmed V and J ends, which lost 2 bases and 2 bases, there was a span of 18 bases. The CDR3 runs to 17 residues. Germline values: CDR1 MNHEY, CDR2 SVGEGT. Per the authors' pipeline: Counts of nucleated cells, estimated from reference gene primer amplification, were obtained. Some clones are missing from TCRdb's copy, which holds only in-frame ones; the method was immunoSEQ multiplex PCR. V and J calls and clone size are copied from that table; D and trimming were computed from the DNA. The sample carries around 130,000 clones, around 86% recorded once. This clonotype was sampled from a man between 35 and 55 years old with active or convalescent COVID-19. The J gene is TRBJ2-5, the V gene TRBV6-2 or TRBV6-3; TRBD1 might be the D (6 bases). The sample taken for sequencing was peripheral blood. The CDR3 is CASSYPRQGTRQETQYF. In nucleotides, the CDR3 is TGTGCCAGCAGTTACCCCCGGCAGGGGACAAGACAAGAGACCCAGTACTTC.